This T cell receptor (beta chain) was found in a study of T-cell reconstitution after alpha-beta-depleted transplantation in children. V was cut by 6 bases and J by 5 bases, with 12 bases left in between. This CDR3 has 13 residues. Germline CDR1 MNHEY, CDR2 SVGAGI. The library targeted TCRbeta and was prepared with unique molecular identifiers. One entry per CDR3 protein results from TCRdb running MiXCR on the PCR reads. In the table there are about 360,000 distinct CDR3 sequences, about an eighth of which are singletons. This clonotype has ten or more counts. This chain links TRBV6-5 with TRBJ2-3, with no clear D. Here the sequenced sample was PBMCs, taken from the stem cell graft. This clonotype originated in a human donor who donated a stem cell graft to a child with Fanconi anemia. The CDR3 sequence: CASSQSSKDTQYF. CDR3 DNA: TGTGCCAGCAGCCAATCCAGTAAAGATACGCAGTATTTT.